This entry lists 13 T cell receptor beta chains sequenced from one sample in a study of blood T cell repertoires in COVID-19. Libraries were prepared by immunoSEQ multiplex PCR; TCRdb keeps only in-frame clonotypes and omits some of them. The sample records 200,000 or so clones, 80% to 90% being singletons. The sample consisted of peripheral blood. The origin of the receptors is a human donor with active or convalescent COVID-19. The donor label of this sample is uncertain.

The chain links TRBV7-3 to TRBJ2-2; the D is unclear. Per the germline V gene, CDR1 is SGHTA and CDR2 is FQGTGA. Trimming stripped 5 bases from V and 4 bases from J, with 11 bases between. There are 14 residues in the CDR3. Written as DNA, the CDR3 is TGTGCCAGCAGCCCCGAGCGCTCCACCGGGGAGCTGTTTTTT. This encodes CASSPERSTGELFF.

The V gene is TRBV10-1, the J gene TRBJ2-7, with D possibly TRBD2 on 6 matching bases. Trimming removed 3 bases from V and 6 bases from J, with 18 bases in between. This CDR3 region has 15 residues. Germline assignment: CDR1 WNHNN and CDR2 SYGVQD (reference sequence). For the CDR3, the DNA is TGCGCCAGCAGTGATAGCCCACCGGGACTTCGCGAGCAGTACTTC. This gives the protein CASSDSPPGLREQYF.

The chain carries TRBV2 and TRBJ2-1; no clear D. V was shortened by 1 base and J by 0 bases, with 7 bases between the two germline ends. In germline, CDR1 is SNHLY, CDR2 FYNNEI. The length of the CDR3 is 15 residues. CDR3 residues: CASSEDLSSYNEQFF. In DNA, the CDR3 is TGTGCCAGCAGTGAAGACCTGAGCTCCTACAATGAGCAGTTCTTC.

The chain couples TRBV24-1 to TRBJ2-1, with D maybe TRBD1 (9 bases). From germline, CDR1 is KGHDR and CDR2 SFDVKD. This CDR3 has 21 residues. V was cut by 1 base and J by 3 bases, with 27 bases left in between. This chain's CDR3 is CATSDFTGQGSTSGYYNEQFF. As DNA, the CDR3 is TGTGCCACCAGTGATTTTACGGGACAGGGCTCTACTAGCGGTTACTACAATGAGCAGTTCTTC.

CDR3 bases: TGTGCCAGCAGCCAACGACAGACCTACAATGAGCAGTTCTTC. Protein sequence: CASSQRQTYNEQFF. The V call is TRBV14, the J call TRBJ2-1; D may be TRBD1 (5 bases). With 2 bases removed from V and 2 bases from J, the gap between germline ends came to 7 bases. The CDR3 has 14 amino acids. Germline lookup yields CDR1 SGHDN and CDR2 FVKESK.

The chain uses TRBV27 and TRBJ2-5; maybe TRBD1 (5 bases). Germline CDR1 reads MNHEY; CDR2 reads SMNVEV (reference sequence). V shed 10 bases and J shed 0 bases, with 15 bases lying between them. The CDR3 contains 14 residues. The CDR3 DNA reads TGTGCCACAAGGACACTGGGCAACCAAGAGACCCAGTACTTC. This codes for CATRTLGNQETQYF.

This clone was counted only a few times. The DNA for the CDR3 is TGTGCCAGCACCCCCCCCGGGAGGGATGAGCAGTTCTTC. Its protein is CASTPPGRDEQFF. The genes are TRBV12-3 or TRBV12-4 and TRBJ2-1; TRBD2 matches at 8 bases. Unmatched junction bases numbered 7, after V lost 7 bases and J lost 8 bases. The CDR3 length is 13 residues.

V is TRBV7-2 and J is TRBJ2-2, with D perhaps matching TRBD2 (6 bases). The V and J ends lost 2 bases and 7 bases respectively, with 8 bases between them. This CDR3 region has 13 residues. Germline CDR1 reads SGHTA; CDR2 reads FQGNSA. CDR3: CASSLNSGGELFF. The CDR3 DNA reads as TGTGCCAGCAGCTTAAATAGCGGCGGGGAGCTGTTTTTT.

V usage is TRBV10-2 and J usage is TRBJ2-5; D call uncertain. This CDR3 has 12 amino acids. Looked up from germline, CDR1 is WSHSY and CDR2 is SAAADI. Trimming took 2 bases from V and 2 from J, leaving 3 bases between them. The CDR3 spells CASSEIQETQYF. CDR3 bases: TGCGCCAGCAGTGAGATACAAGAGACCCAGTACTTC.

The CDR3 reads CATEETSGGAPDTQYF. The DNA for the CDR3 is TGTGCCACCGAAGAGACTAGCGGGGGGGCCCCAGATACGCAGTATTTT. The chain uses TRBV10-3 and TRBJ2-3; 14 nucleotides line up with TRBD2. The CDR3 is 16 amino acids. CDR1 and CDR2 from the germline V gene are ENHRY and SYGVKD. With 10 bases clipped from V and 4 bases from J, the junction kept 10 bases outside the gene matches.

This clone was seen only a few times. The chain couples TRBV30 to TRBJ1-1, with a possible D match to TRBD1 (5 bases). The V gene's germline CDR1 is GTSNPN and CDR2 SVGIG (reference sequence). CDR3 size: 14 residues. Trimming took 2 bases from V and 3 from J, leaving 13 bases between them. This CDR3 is CAWSKFSGYTEAFF. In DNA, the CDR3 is TGTGCCTGGAGTAAGTTCTCAGGGTACACTGAAGCTTTCTTT.

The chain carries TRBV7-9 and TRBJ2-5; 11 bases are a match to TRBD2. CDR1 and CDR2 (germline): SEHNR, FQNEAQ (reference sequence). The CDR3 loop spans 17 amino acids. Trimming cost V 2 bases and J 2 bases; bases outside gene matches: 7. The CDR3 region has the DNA TGTGCCAGCAGCTTATGGGGACTAGCGGAACTACAAGAGACCCAGTACTTC. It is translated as CASSLWGLAELQETQYF.

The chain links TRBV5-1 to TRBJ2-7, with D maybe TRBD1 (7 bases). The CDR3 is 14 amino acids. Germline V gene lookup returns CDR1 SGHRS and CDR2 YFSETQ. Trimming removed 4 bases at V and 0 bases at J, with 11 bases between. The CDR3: CASSRGTVSYEQYF. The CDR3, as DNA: TGCGCCAGCAGCCGGGGGACAGTCTCCTACGAGCAGTACTTC.